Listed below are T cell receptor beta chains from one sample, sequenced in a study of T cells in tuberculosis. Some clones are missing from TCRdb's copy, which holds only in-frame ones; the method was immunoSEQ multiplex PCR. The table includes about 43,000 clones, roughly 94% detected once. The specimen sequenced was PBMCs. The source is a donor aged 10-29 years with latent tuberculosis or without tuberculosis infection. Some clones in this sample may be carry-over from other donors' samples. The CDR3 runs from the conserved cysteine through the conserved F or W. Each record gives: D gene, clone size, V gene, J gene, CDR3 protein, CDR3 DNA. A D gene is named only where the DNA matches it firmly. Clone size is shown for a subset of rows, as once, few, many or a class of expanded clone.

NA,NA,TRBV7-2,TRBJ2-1,CASSFRDIAYNEQFF,TGTGCCAGCAGCTTCCGGGACATTGCCTACAATGAGCAGTTCTTC
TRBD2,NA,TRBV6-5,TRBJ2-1,CASSTSGGNYNEQFF,TGTGCCAGCAGTACCAGCGGGGGGAACTACAATGAGCAGTTCTTC
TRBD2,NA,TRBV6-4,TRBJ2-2,CASSALAGASANTGELFF,TGTGCCAGCAGTGCACTAGCGGGAGCCTCCGCGAACACCGGGGAGCTGTTTTTT
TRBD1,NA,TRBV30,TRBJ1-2,CAWSVTGEFGTGYTF,TGTGCCTGGAGTGTAACAGGGGAATTTGGGACTGGCTACACCTTC
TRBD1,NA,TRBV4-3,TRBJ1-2,CASSQAVGTALYGYTF,TGCGCCAGCAGCCAGGCCGTAGGGACAGCGCTCTATGGCTACACCTTC
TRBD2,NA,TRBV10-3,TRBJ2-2,CAISEGSAPQRGTGELFF,TGTGCCATCAGTGAGGGGAGCGCGCCCCAGCGGGGCACCGGGGAGCTGTTTTTT
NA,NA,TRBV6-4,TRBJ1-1,CASSQQGEGTEAFF,TGTGCCAGCAGCCAACAGGGTGAGGGGACTGAAGCTTTCTTT
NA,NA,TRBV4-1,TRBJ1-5,CASSELRGTGNQPQHF,TGCGCCAGCAGCGAACTAAGGGGGACGGGCAATCAGCCCCAGCATTTT
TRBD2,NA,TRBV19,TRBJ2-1,CASSMAGELSYNEQFF,TGTGCCAGTAGTATGGCGGGAGAACTCTCCTACAATGAGCAGTTCTTC
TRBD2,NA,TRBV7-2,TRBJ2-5,CASSLDGLAGVETQYF,TGTGCCAGCAGCTTAGATGGGTTAGCGGGAGTGGAGACCCAGTACTTC
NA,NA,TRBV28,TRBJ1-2,CASTRSEAGYGYTF,TGTGCCAGCACCCGCTCAGAGGCCGGCTATGGCTACACCTTC
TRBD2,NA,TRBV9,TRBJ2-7,CASSVDPSGSYEQYF,TGTGCCAGCAGCGTCGACCCTAGCGGATCCTACGAGCAGTACTTC
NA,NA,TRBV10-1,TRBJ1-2,CASSESGRGNYGYTF,TGCGCCAGCAGTGAGTCGGGCAGGGGAAACTATGGCTACACCTTC
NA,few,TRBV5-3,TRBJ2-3,CARSPRSPQKNDTQYF,TGTGCCAGAAGCCCGAGGTCACCTCAAAAAAATGATACGCAGTATTTT
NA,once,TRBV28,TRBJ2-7,CASSLHASVYEQYF,TGTGCCAGCAGTTTACATGCTAGCGTCTACGAGCAGTACTTC
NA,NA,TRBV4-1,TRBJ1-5,CASSQDGRSNQPQHF,TGCGCCAGCAGCCAAGACGGGAGGAGCAATCAGCCCCAGCATTTT
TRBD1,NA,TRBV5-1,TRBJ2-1,CASSLWGSTGIDEQFF,TGCGCCAGCAGCTTGTGGGGATCGACAGGGATTGATGAGCAGTTCTTC
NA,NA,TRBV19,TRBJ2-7,CASSIGLGEGQAGQYF,TGTGCCAGTAGTATTGGTTTAGGGGAAGGACAAGCGGGGCAGTACTTC
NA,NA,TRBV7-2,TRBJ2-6,CASSLVPLTGSGANVLTF,TGTGCCAGCAGCTTAGTTCCTCTGACGGGCTCTGGGGCCAACGTCCTGACTTTC
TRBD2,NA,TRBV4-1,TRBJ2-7,CASSQGRPGLAGDLVQYF,TGCGCCAGCAGCCAAGGCAGACCGGGACTAGCGGGAGATTTGGTGCAGTACTTC
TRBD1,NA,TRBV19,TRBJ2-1,CATIPGTGDNEQFF,TGTGCCACGATCCCCGGGACAGGAGACAATGAGCAGTTCTTC